Below are 25 T cell receptor beta chains sequenced from a single sample in a study of blood T cell repertoires in COVID-19. Repertoires were generated with immunoSEQ multiplex PCR, while TCRdb's copy carries only in-frame clones and drops some. The profile shows 210,000 or so clones, less than 90% of them singletons. The sample consisted of peripheral blood. These receptor sequences come from a man aged 35-49 years with active or convalescent COVID-19.

This rearrangement joins TRBV24-1 to TRBJ2-7, with 9 bases matching TRBD1. Germline lookup yields CDR1 KGHDR and CDR2 SFDVKD. V trimming: 5 bases; J trimming: 3 bases; junction bases outside the gene matches: 7. The CDR3 consists of 15 residues. CDR3 DNA sequence: TGTGCCACCAGTGCCCCCCGGGACAGGGTCTACGAGCAGTACTTC. This encodes CATSAPRDRVYEQYF.

This rearrangement joins TRBV3-1 (or the pseudogene TRBV3-2) to TRBJ2-7, with a weak D call TRBD2 (6 bases). Trimming stripped 4 bases from V and 6 bases from J, with 19 bases between. The CDR3 length is 15 residues. Germline V gene lookup returns CDR1 LGHDT and CDR2 YNNKEL (reference sequence). The CDR3: CASSRRRGGAPEQYF. The DNA for the CDR3 is TGTGCCAGCAGCCGCCGACGAGGAGGGGCTCCCGAGCAGTACTTC.

The gene calls are TRBV6-5 and TRBJ1-5; 8 bases fit TRBD1. Looked up from germline, CDR1 is MNHEY and CDR2 is SVGAGI. The CDR3 runs 15 residues. V lost 6 bases and J lost 5; bases outside the gene matches: 9. Here the CDR3 reads CASRQTGAPDQPQHF. DNA for the CDR3: TGTGCCAGCAGACAGACAGGGGCCCCGGATCAGCCCCAGCATTTT.

The rearrangement uses TRBV18 and TRBJ1-1, with 7 bases lining up with TRBD1. The V and J ends lost 4 bases and 0 bases, in that order; junction bases with no gene match: 5. The CDR3 extends over 15 amino acids. Germline V gives CDR1 KGHSH, CDR2 LQKENI. As DNA, the CDR3 is TGTGCCAGCTCACAAACCGGGACAGTGAACACTGAAGCTTTCTTT. It is translated as CASSQTGTVNTEAFF.

The rearrangement joins TRBV5-1 to TRBJ2-4; TRBD1 might be the D (6 bases). V was trimmed by 3 bases and J by 2 bases, leaving 12 bases between them. This CDR3 is 15 amino acids long. CDR1 and CDR2 (germline): SGHRS, YFSETQ. CDR3 bases: TGCGCCAGCAGCTCACAGGGATATACCAAAAACATTCAGTACTTC. It specifies CASSSQGYTKNIQYF.

The chain employs TRBV28 and TRBJ2-2, with TRBD2 as a possible D gene (5 bases). The CDR3 totals 15 residues. V gave up 7 bases and J gave up 4 bases, with 16 bases separating them. The germline gives CDR1 MDHEN, CDR2 SYDVKM. The CDR3, as DNA: TGTGCCAGCACCTTGAGGGATCTTCGCACCGGGGAGCTGTTTTTT. This translates into CASTLRDLRTGELFF.

This rearrangement joins TRBV7-9 to TRBJ2-7, with unresolved D. CDR1 SEHNR and CDR2 FQNEAQ come from the germline V gene (reference sequence). This CDR3 comprises 15 residues. Trimming took off 5 bases at V and 3 bases at J, with 17 bases between the two ends. The CDR3 here is CASSPAAVLDYEQYF. The CDR3 DNA follows: TGTGCCAGCAGCCCCGCCGCCGTCCTAGACTACGAGCAGTACTTC.

The V gene is TRBV5-5, the J gene TRBJ2-5; D ambiguous. The CDR3 has 14 residues. Germline V gives CDR1 SGHKS, CDR2 YYEKEE (reference sequence). Between the trimmed V and J ends, which lost 2 bases and 3 bases, there was a span of 11 bases. The CDR3 DNA follows: TGTGCCAGCAGCTTTGGCCTCACCGAAGAGACCCAGTACTTC. It yields the protein CASSFGLTEETQYF. The full variable domain, completed using reference TRBV5-5 and TRBJ2-5, is DAGVTQSPTHLIKTRGQQVTLRCSPISGHKSVSWYQQVLGQGPQFIFQYYEKEERGRGNFPDRFSARQFPNYSSELNVNALLLGDSALYLCASSFGLTEETQYFGPGTRLLVL.

The chain combines TRBV2 with TRBJ1-3; perhaps TRBD1 as D (5 bases). This CDR3 is 15 amino acids long. Trimming removed 1 base from V and 5 bases from J, with 12 bases in between. CDR1 and CDR2 from the germline V gene are SNHLY and FYNNEI. The CDR3 region has the DNA TGTGCCAGCAGTGAAGGGCAGGGTCCGAGAAACACCATATATTTT. This encodes CASSEGQGPRNTIYF. The whole variable domain, filled in from reference TRBV2 and TRBJ1-3, reads EPEVTQTPSHQVTQMGQEVILRCVPISNHLYFYWYRQILGQKVEFLVSFYNNEISEKSEIFDDQFSVERPDGSNFTLKIRSTKLEDSAMYFCASSEGQGPRNTIYFGEGSWLTVV.

V gene TRBV5-5 combines with J gene TRBJ2-7; D is unresolved. The CDR3 has 16 amino acids. The germline CDR1 and CDR2 sequences are SGHKS and YYEKEE (reference sequence). Trimming took off 3 bases at V and 1 base at J, with 17 bases between the two ends. CDR3 protein: CASSYRHNLPSYEQYF. CDR3 bases: TGTGCCAGCAGCTACCGACACAATCTCCCTTCCTACGAGCAGTACTTC.

V usage is TRBV25-1 and J usage is TRBJ1-5; D might be TRBD1 (6 bases). This CDR3 region has 15 residues. From germline, CDR1 is MGHDK and CDR2 SYGVNS. The V end was cut by 5 bases, the J end by 6 bases, with 17 bases between. The CDR3 protein is CASSSTGSIGQPQHF. The CDR3 DNA is TGTGCCAGCAGTTCAACAGGGTCCATAGGTCAGCCCCAGCATTTT.

The chain employs TRBV5-4 and TRBJ2-1, with 13 bases that match TRBD2. Germline lookup yields CDR1 SGHNT and CDR2 YYREEE (reference sequence). This CDR3 is built from 16 residues. V lost 3 bases, J lost 6 bases, and 6 bases stayed unmatched. CDR3 protein: CASSSGLAGASNEQFF. CDR3 in DNA: TGTGCCAGCAGCTCTGGACTAGCGGGGGCCAGCAATGAGCAGTTCTTC. The entire variable domain, with the rest obtained from reference TRBV5-4 and TRBJ2-1, is as follows: ETGVTQSPTHLIKTRGQQVTLRCSSQSGHNTVSWYQQALGQGPQFIFQYYREEENGRGNFPPRFSGLQFPNYSSELNVNALELDDSALYLCASSSGLAGASNEQFFGPGTRLTVL.

V gene TRBV3-1 (or the pseudogene TRBV3-2) combines with J gene TRBJ2-3; D gene uncertain. V shed 4 bases and J shed 6 bases, with 17 bases lying between them. The length of the CDR3 is 15 residues. CDR1 and CDR2 from the germline V gene are LGHDT and YNNKEL (reference sequence). The CDR3 sequence is CASSPPRPQQDTQYF. The CDR3 bases are TGTGCCAGCAGCCCCCCCAGGCCCCAACAGGATACGCAGTATTTT.

This chain joins TRBV25-1 and TRBJ1-2, with D maybe TRBD1 (5 bases). Germline CDR1 MGHDK, CDR2 SYGVNS. The CDR3 totals 16 residues. V gave up 3 bases and J gave up 0 bases, with 14 bases separating them. The CDR3 spells CASSEGGEEANYGYTF. The CDR3 DNA follows: TGTGCCAGCAGTGAGGGGGGAGAGGAGGCTAACTATGGCTACACCTTC.

V and J are TRBV28 and TRBJ1-1; TRBD1 might be the D (6 bases). CDR1 and CDR2 from the germline V gene are MDHEN and SYDVKM. This CDR3 comprises 14 residues. The germline V and J ends were trimmed by 4 bases and 3 bases, with 12 bases remaining between them. CDR3 in amino acids: CASSSLGADTEAFF. The CDR3, as DNA: TGTGCCAGCAGTTCCCTGGGGGCGGACACTGAAGCTTTCTTT.

Concerning this clone itself: This CDR3 is also generated by other DNA sequences in the sample. The chain employs TRBV5-1 and TRBJ1-1; TRBD1 is a possible D gene (5 bases). Germline V lookup: CDR1 SGHRS, CDR2 YFSETQ. With 0 bases removed from V and 4 bases from J, the gap between germline ends came to 10 bases. This CDR3 has 14 residues. CDR3 residues: CASSLDTGRTEAFF. As DNA, the CDR3 is TGCGCCAGCAGCTTGGACACAGGACGCACTGAAGCTTTCTTT.

This clone was detected a few times. The chain is built from TRBV6-5 and TRBJ1-6; no reliable D call. Trimming left V 5 bases short and J 12 bases short, with 11 bases between. The CDR3 is 12 residues long. CDR1 is MNHEY, CDR2 SVGAGI, per germline. The CDR3 sequence is CASSPYTGPLHF. CDR3 bases: TGTGCCAGCAGTCCCTATACCGGACCCCTCCACTTT.

The chain uses TRBV28 and TRBJ2-7; possible D gene TRBD2, 6 bases. The CDR3 has 15 residues. Germline assignment: CDR1 MDHEN and CDR2 SYDVKM. V was shortened by 5 bases and J by 0 bases, with 14 bases between the two germline ends. CDR3 coding DNA: TGTGCCAGCAGTCCCCCCCTAGCGCTCTCCTACGAGCAGTACTTC. Translation gives CASSPPLALSYEQYF.

This clone was detected once. The CDR3 DNA is TGTGCCAGCCCCCCAGGGTTGACAGCTCTCCCGCCGAACACTGAAGCTTTCTTT. It specifies CASPPGLTALPPNTEAFF. This chain joins TRBV28 and TRBJ1-1; a possible D gene is TRBD1 (5 bases). Germline V gene lookup returns CDR1 MDHEN and CDR2 SYDVKM. Trimming pared 8 bases from V and 1 base from J, leaving 26 bases between. CDR3 size: 18 residues.

This chain links TRBV28 with TRBJ1-3; D possibly corresponds to TRBD1 (5 bases). The CDR3 has 20 residues. Trimming pared 5 bases from V and 2 bases from J, leaving 28 bases between. The germline CDR1 and CDR2 sequences are MDHEN and SYDVKM. In DNA, the CDR3 is TGTGCCAGCAGTCACATGGATTCCGCACAGGCACCCACTCCTGGAAACACCATATATTTT. Its translation: CASSHMDSAQAPTPGNTIYF.

The V and J genes are TRBV7-9 and TRBJ2-5; D uncertain. The germline gives CDR1 SEHNR, CDR2 FQNEAQ (reference sequence). CDR3 length: 14 amino acids. V lost 1 base and J lost 0, with 6 bases in between. Here the CDR3 DNA reads TGTGCCAGCAGCTTAGTGGAGTACCAAGAGACCCAGTACTTC. This sequence encodes CASSLVEYQETQYF.

The chain has TRBV18 and TRBJ2-7; D may be TRBD1 (5 bases). Germline V gene lookup returns CDR1 KGHSH and CDR2 LQKENI. V was shortened by 0 bases and J by 5 bases, with 11 bases between the two germline ends. This CDR3 spans 14 amino acids. For the CDR3, the DNA is TGTGCCAGCTCACCACCGGTCAGGGTGAACGAGCAGTACTTC. Protein sequence: CASSPPVRVNEQYF.

V gene TRBV3-1 (or the pseudogene TRBV3-2) combines with J gene TRBJ2-7, with D possibly matching TRBD2 (5 bases). Germline CDR1 is LGHDT and CDR2 is YNNKEL (reference sequence). The CDR3 consists of 14 residues. The ends were cut back, 2 bases at V and 9 bases at J, with 17 bases in the middle. CDR3 region: CASSQTPTRLGQYF. Written as DNA, the CDR3 is TGTGCCAGCAGCCAAACCCCAACTAGACTGGGGCAGTACTTC.

This clone was detected a few times. This chain uses TRBV4-1 with TRBJ2-7; no definite D call. There are 15 residues in the CDR3. The V and J ends lost 0 bases and 0 bases respectively, with 9 bases between them. The V gene's germline CDR1 is MGHRA and CDR2 YSYEKL. The CDR3 sequence: CASSQEGRFSYEQYF. CDR3 nucleotide sequence: TGCGCCAGCAGCCAAGAAGGCAGGTTCTCCTACGAGCAGTACTTC.

This clone was observed a handful of times. The V call is TRBV9, the J call TRBJ2-2, with 10 bases that match TRBD2. Looked up from germline, CDR1 is SGDLS and CDR2 is YYNGEE. V lost 4 bases and J lost 1; bases outside the gene matches: 4. The CDR3 runs 16 residues. The CDR3 DNA reads TGTGCCAGCAGCCTAAGGACTAGCGGGAACACCGGGGAGCTGTTTTTT. Translated, it gives CASSLRTSGNTGELFF. The full variable domain, with the rest looked up from reference TRBV9 and TRBJ2-2, is DSGVTQTPKHLITATGQRVTLRCSPRSGDLSVYWYQQSLDQGLQFLIQYYNGEERAKGNILERFSAQQFPDLHSELNLSSLELGDSALYFCASSLRTSGNTGELFFGEGSRLTVL.